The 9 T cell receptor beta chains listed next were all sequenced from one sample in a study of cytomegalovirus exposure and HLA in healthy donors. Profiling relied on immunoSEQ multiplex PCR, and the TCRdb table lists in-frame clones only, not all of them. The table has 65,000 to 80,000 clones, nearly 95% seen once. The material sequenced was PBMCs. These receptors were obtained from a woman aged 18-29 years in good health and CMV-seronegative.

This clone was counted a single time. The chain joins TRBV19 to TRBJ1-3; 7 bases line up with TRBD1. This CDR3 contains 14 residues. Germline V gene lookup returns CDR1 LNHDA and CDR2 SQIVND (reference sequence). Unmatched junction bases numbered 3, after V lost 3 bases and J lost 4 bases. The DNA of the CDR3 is TGTGCCAGTAGTATCGGGACAGACGGAAACACCATATATTTT. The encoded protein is CASSIGTDGNTIYF. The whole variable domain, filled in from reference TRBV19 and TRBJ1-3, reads DGGITQSPKYLFRKEGQNVTLSCEQNLNHDAMYWYRQDPGQGLRLIYYSQIVNDFQKGDIAEGYSVSREKKESFPLTVTSAQKNPTAFYLCASSIGTDGNTIYFGEGSWLTVV.

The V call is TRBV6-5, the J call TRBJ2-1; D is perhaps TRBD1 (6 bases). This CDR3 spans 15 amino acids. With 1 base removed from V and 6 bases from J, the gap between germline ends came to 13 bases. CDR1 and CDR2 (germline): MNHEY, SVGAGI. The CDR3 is CASSYLQGPGNEQFF. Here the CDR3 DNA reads TGTGCCAGCAGTTACTTGCAGGGGCCGGGCAATGAGCAGTTCTTC.

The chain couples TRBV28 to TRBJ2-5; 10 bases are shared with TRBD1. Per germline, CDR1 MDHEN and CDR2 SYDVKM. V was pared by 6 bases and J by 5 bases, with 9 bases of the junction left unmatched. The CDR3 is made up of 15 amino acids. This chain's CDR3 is CASRTGTGDMETQYF. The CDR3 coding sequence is TGTGCCAGCAGGACCGGGACAGGGGATATGGAGACCCAGTACTTC.

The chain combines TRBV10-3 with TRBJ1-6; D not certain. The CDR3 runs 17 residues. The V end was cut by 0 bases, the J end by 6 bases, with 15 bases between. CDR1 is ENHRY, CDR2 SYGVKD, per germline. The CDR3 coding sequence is TGTGCCATCAGTGAGTCGTTCCGGAGGGCAGGTAATTCACCCCTCCACTTT. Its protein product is CAISESFRRAGNSPLHF.

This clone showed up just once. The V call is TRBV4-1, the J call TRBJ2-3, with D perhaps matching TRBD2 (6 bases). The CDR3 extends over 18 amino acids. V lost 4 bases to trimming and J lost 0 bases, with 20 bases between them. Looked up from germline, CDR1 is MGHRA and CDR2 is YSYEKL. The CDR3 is CASSPSYPSELSTDTQYF. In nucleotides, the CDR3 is TGCGCCAGCAGCCCCAGTTACCCTAGCGAACTTAGCACAGATACGCAGTATTTT.

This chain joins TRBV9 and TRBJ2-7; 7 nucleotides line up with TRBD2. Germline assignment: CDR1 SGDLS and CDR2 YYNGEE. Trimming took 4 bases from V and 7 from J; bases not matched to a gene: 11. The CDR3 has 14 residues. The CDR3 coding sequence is TGTGCCAGCAGCCCTCATGGGGGGGGAGAGGAGCAGTACTTC. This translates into CASSPHGGGEEQYF.

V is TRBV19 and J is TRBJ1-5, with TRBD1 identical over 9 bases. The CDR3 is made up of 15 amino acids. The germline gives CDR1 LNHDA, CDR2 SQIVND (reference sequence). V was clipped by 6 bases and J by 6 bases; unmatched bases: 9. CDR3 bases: TGTGCCAGTAGCGAACTAGACAGGGGGAGTCAGCCCCAGCATTTT. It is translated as CASSELDRGSQPQHF.

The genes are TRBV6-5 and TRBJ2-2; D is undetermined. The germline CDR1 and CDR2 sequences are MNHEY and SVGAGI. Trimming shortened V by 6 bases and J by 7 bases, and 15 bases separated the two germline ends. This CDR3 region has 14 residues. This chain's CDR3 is CASRSVQFGGELFF. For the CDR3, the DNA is TGTGCCAGCAGGTCGGTTCAATTCGGCGGGGAGCTGTTTTTT.

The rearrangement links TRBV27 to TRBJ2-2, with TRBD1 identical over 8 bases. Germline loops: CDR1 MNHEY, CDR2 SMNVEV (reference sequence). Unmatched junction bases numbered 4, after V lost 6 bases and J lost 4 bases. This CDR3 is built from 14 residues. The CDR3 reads CASSHRGATGELFF. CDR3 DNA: TGTGCCAGCAGCCACAGGGGGGCCACCGGGGAGCTGTTTTTT.